These T cell receptor beta chains were read from a single sample in a study of blood T cell repertoires in COVID-19. Assay used: immunoSEQ multiplex PCR; TCRdb lists only in-frame clones, some missing. Of approximately 120,000 clones in the sample, around 86% are singletons; the top ten hold roughly 30%. Material: peripheral blood. All receptors come from a woman older than 75 with acute or convalescent COVID-19. The CDR3 runs from the conserved cysteine through the conserved F or W. Each record gives: CDR3 protein, CDR3 DNA, J gene, CDR3 length, clone size, V gene, D gene. The D gene is left open where the match is weak. Size is omitted from some rows. Given values are once, few, many or a class for expanded clones.

CASSAQEFTEAFF,TGTGCCAGTAGTGCGCAGGAATTCACTGAAGCTTTCTTT,TRBJ1-1,13,-,TRBV19,-
CASSSPTSGGVTDTQYF,TGTGCCAGCAGCTCCCCGACTAGCGGGGGGGTAACAGATACGCAGTATTTT,TRBJ2-3,17,-,TRBV5-6,TRBD2
CASSLRQGGSGNTIYF,TGTGCCAGCAGCTTACGACAGGGCGGCTCTGGAAACACCATATATTTT,TRBJ1-3,16,once,TRBV7-9,TRBD1
CASSRTGGEEETQYF,TGTGCCAGCAGCCGGACAGGGGGCGAGGAAGAGACCCAGTACTTC,TRBJ2-5,15,-,TRBV6-8,TRBD1
CASSPQTGSYEQYF,TGTGCCAGCAGCCCACAGACAGGTAGCTACGAGCAGTACTTC,TRBJ2-7,14,few,TRBV7-2,-
CASSSTGTSYNEQFF,TGCGCCAGCAGCTCGACCGGGACTTCCTACAATGAGCAGTTCTTC,TRBJ2-1,15,-,TRBV5-1,-
CASSQDDRVEQYF,TGCGCCAGCAGCCAAGACGACAGGGTCGAGCAGTACTTC,TRBJ2-7,13,once,TRBV4-1,TRBD1
CASTPNGGGYEQYF,TGTGCCAGCACTCCCAACGGGGGAGGTTACGAGCAGTACTTC,TRBJ2-7,14,-,TRBV6-6,-
CASGAGLSYGYTF,TGTGCCAGCGGAGCGGGACTCTCCTATGGCTACACCTTC,TRBJ1-2,13,-,TRBV2,-
CASSQDLSQGESNYGYTF,TGTGCCAGCAGCCAAGACTTGAGTCAAGGGGAATCTAACTATGGCTACACCTTC,TRBJ1-2,18,-,TRBV3-1/TRBV3-2,-
CASSLSGDSYNEQFF,TGCGCCAGCAGCTTATCAGGGGACTCCTACAATGAGCAGTTCTTC,TRBJ2-1,15,-,TRBV5-1,-
CASSLYLTQRDEQFF,TGTGCCAGCAGCTTGTATCTGACCCAACGGGATGAGCAGTTCTTC,TRBJ2-1,15,-,TRBV5-4,-
CASSLAPASSYEQYF,TGTGCCAGCAGCTTAGCCCCTGCTAGCTCCTACGAGCAGTACTTC,TRBJ2-7,15,-,TRBV7-2,-
CASSPQGPVNTEAFF,TGTGCCAGCAGCCCACAGGGGCCTGTGAACACTGAAGCTTTCTTT,TRBJ1-1,15,-,TRBV7-3,TRBD1
CASSVELVRDTGEAFF,TGTGCCAGCAGCGTAGAACTGGTCCGGGACACTGGGGAAGCTTTCTTT,TRBJ1-1,16,-,TRBV9,-
CASSQQTGANTEAFF,TGCGCCAGCAGCCAGCAGACAGGAGCAAACACTGAAGCTTTCTTT,TRBJ1-1,15,-,TRBV4-3,-
CASSSEDRPNEKLFF,TGCGCCAGCAGCTCCGAGGACAGACCTAATGAAAAACTGTTTTTT,TRBJ1-4,15,-,TRBV5-1,-
CASSHGGTSPEAFF,TGTGCCAGCAGCCATGGAGGGACCTCGCCGGAAGCTTTCTTT,TRBJ1-1,14,-,TRBV5-5,-
CASSIMGSSGNTIYF,TGTGCCAGTAGTATAATGGGGAGCTCTGGAAACACCATATATTTT,TRBJ1-3,15,few,TRBV19,-
CASSPTEGGGNGYTF,TGTGCCAGCTCACCAACAGAAGGAGGGGGCAATGGCTACACCTTC,TRBJ1-2,15,few,TRBV18,TRBD1
CATSEPGNQPQHF,TGTGCCACCAGTGAACCGGGTAATCAGCCCCAGCATTTT,TRBJ1-5,13,-,TRBV24-1,-
CASSPGGDNYGYTF,TGCGCCAGCAGCCCAGGAGGAGACAACTATGGCTACACCTTC,TRBJ1-2,14,-,TRBV5-1,-
CASSPDRGRWTEAFF,TGTGCCAGCTCCCCTGACAGGGGACGTTGGACTGAAGCTTTCTTT,TRBJ1-1,15,-,TRBV18,TRBD1
CASSSNINYGYTF,TGTGCCAGCAGCTCGAACATTAACTATGGCTACACCTTC,TRBJ1-2,13,once,TRBV28,-
CARLNPPGQKNIQYF,TGTGCCCGGCTTAACCCCCCGGGACAGAAAAACATTCAGTACTTC,TRBJ2-4,15,-,TRBV3-1/TRBV3-2,TRBD1
CASSKRQGVSGYTF,TGTGCCAGCAGTAAACGACAGGGGGTCAGCGGCTACACCTTC,TRBJ1-2,14,-,TRBV6-5,TRBD1
CASLSRSGNTIYF,TGTGCCAGCCTCTCCCGGTCTGGAAACACCATATATTTT,TRBJ1-3,13,-,TRBV12-3/TRBV12-4,-
CASSLDSSYNEQFF,TGTGCCAGCAGCTTAGACAGCTCCTACAATGAGCAGTTCTTC,TRBJ2-1,14,-,TRBV7-6,-
CSAHGQGSTDTQYF,TGCAGCGCTCACGGACAGGGGAGCACAGATACGCAGTATTTT,TRBJ2-3,14,-,TRBV29-1,TRBD1
CASSLGLGSGYGYTF,TGTGCCAGCAGCTTAGGGCTCGGGAGCGGCTATGGCTACACCTTC,TRBJ1-2,15,few,TRBV5-4,-
CASSLQENTEAFF,TGTGCCAGCAGTCTGCAGGAGAACACTGAAGCTTTCTTT,TRBJ1-1,13,-,TRBV12-3/TRBV12-4,-